A single sample gave rise to the 30 T cell receptor beta chains below, sequenced in a study of shared clonotypes between healthy human individuals. Only in-frame clones appear in the TCRdb table, and some are missing; sequencing was by immunoSEQ multiplex PCR. This sample has around 2.1 million clones, with 93% found just once. CD45RO-negative CD8 cells positively selected for CCR7 made up the naive population, which excluded terminally differentiated effector memory CD45RA+ cells. Material: naive CD8+ T cells from PBMCs. The receptors were sampled from a man younger than 30 in good health. Some clones in this sample may be carry-over from other donors' samples.

This chain joins TRBV9 and TRBJ1-2; 7 bases are shared with TRBD1. J was trimmed by 8 bases and V by 1 base; bases with no gene match: 8. The germline V gene encodes CDR1 SGDLS and CDR2 YYNGEE. The CDR3 runs 14 residues. CDR3 sequence reads: CASSVSAGGIGYTF. The CDR3 region has the DNA TGTGCCAGCAGCGTATCGGCAGGGGGGATAGGCTACACCTTC.

To note about this clone: This sample also contains other DNA sequences that code for the same CDR3. This chain links TRBV19 with TRBJ1-1, with D unclear. The CDR3 extends over 12 amino acids. V dropped 3 bases and J dropped 5 bases, with 7 bases sitting between them. CDR1 LNHDA and CDR2 SQIVND come from the germline V gene (reference sequence). CDR3 protein: CASSMRGTEAFF. Written as DNA, the CDR3 is TGTGCCAGTAGTATGCGGGGAACTGAAGCTTTCTTT.

This chain connects TRBV4-2 to TRBJ2-7; D might be TRBD1 (6 bases). Per the germline V gene, CDR1 is LGHNA and CDR2 is YNFKEQ. Trimming took 4 bases from V and 4 from J, leaving 20 bases between them. This CDR3 spans 16 amino acids. CDR3 sequence reads: CASSLGVAGEGYEQYF. The DNA of the CDR3 is TGTGCCAGCAGCCTGGGGGTGGCAGGGGAAGGGTACGAGCAGTACTTC.

The V gene is TRBV13, the J gene TRBJ2-1; D possibly corresponds to TRBD2 (6 bases). Per the germline V gene, CDR1 is PRHDT and CDR2 is FYEKMQ (reference sequence). Trimming stripped 1 base from V and 9 bases from J, with 10 bases between. CDR3 length: 13 amino acids. CDR3 in DNA: TGTGCCAGCAGCTTAGACAGGCGGGGTGAGCAGTTCTTC. It translates to CASSLDRRGEQFF.

The genes are TRBV27 and TRBJ2-7; D could derive from TRBD1 or TRBD2 (5 bases each). The V gene's germline CDR1 is MNHEY and CDR2 SMNVEV (reference sequence). The CDR3 length is 13 residues. Trimming cost V 8 bases and J 0 bases, with 11 bases left between them. For the CDR3, the DNA is TGTGCCAGCGGCTATGGGGGCTCCTACGAGCAGTACTTC. Encoded protein: CASGYGGSYEQYF.

CDR3 in amino acids: CAAPKGGPSNEQFF. Written as DNA, the CDR3 is TGTGCCGCCCCGAAGGGAGGGCCGTCAAATGAGCAGTTCTTC. This chain uses TRBV12-1 with TRBJ2-1; the D call TRBD2 from the table was never checked on the DNA. TRBV12-1 is flagged as a pseudogene. This CDR3 comprises 14 residues.

The chain has TRBV6-1 and TRBJ2-1; no clear D. CDR3 size: 12 residues. The germline V and J ends were trimmed by 8 bases and 0 bases, with 5 bases remaining between them. Germline V gene data show CDR1 as MNHNS and CDR2 as SASEGT. In nucleotides, the CDR3 is TGTGCCAGCCTCCCCTCCTACAATGAGCAGTTCTTC. Its translation: CASLPSYNEQFF.

This chain joins TRBV27 and TRBJ1-4; possible D gene TRBD1, 6 bases. Germline V gives CDR1 MNHEY, CDR2 SMNVEV (reference sequence). The CDR3 contains 14 residues. Between the trimmed V and J ends, which lost 6 bases and 8 bases, there was a span of 16 bases. CDR3 in amino acids: CASSGTRGGEKLFF. The CDR3 DNA is TGTGCCAGCAGCGGGACAAGGGGGGGGGAAAAACTGTTTTTT.

On this clone: This sample includes further DNA sequences coding for the same CDR3. The V and J genes are TRBV6-1 and TRBJ2-7; maybe TRBD1 (5 bases). The CDR3 runs 14 residues. V was cut by 2 bases and J by 0 bases, with 8 bases left in between. The germline gives CDR1 MNHNS, CDR2 SASEGT. In DNA, the CDR3 is TGTGCCAGCAGTGAAACAGGCAGCTCCTACGAGCAGTACTTC. Protein sequence: CASSETGSSYEQYF.

The V call is TRBV5-1, the J call TRBJ2-7; D is unclear. This CDR3 is built from 15 residues. CDR1 and CDR2 from the germline V gene are SGHRS and YFSETQ. The V end was cut by 3 bases, the J end by 0 bases, with 13 bases between. The DNA of the CDR3 is TGCGCCAGCAGCTATGATGACGGATCCTCCTACGAGCAGTACTTC. Translating gives CASSYDDGSSYEQYF.

The V and J genes are TRBV28 and TRBJ1-1; D call uncertain. This CDR3 comprises 14 residues. V was pared by 2 bases and J by 0 bases, with 7 bases between. Germline CDR1 MDHEN, CDR2 SYDVKM. The CDR3 loop is CASSLPPMNTEAFF. The CDR3 DNA reads TGTGCCAGCAGTTTACCACCCATGAACACTGAAGCTTTCTTT.

The J gene is TRBJ1-3, the V gene TRBV19; D remains unclear. The CDR3 consists of 17 residues. Germline assignment: CDR1 LNHDA and CDR2 SQIVND (reference sequence). V was shortened by 4 bases and J by 0 bases, with 16 bases between the two germline ends. CDR3 residues: CASSTVTWGFSGNTIYF. CDR3 coding DNA: TGTGCCAGTAGTACCGTGACCTGGGGATTCTCTGGAAACACCATATATTTT. Complete variable domain (other parts from reference TRBV19 and TRBJ1-3): DGGITQSPKYLFRKEGQNVTLSCEQNLNHDAMYWYRQDPGQGLRLIYYSQIVNDFQKGDIAEGYSVSREKKESFPLTVTSAQKNPTAFYLCASSTVTWGFSGNTIYFGEGSWLTVV.

Only one count was recorded for this clone. The chain links TRBV7-8 to TRBJ2-1; the D is unclear. The V gene lost 2 bases and the J gene lost 0 bases, with 11 bases spanning the gap. The CDR3 consists of 16 residues. Germline lookup yields CDR1 SGHVS and CDR2 FQNEAQ. CDR3 nucleotide sequence: TGTGCCAGCAGCTTAACGGATCTGAGCTCCTACAATGAGCAGTTCTTC. Its protein is CASSLTDLSSYNEQFF. Variable domain in full (rest from reference TRBV7-8 and TRBJ2-1): GAGVSQSPRYKVAKRGQDVALRCDPISGHVSLFWYQQALGQGPEFLTYFQNEAQLDKSGLPSDRFFAERPEGSVSTLKIQRTQQEDSAVYLCASSLTDLSSYNEQFFGPGTRLTVL.

The chain couples TRBV6-5 to TRBJ2-7; D remains unclear. The CDR3 contains 13 residues. Trimming cost V 2 bases and J 4 bases, with 9 bases left between them. Germline V gene lookup returns CDR1 MNHEY and CDR2 SVGAGI. The CDR3 here is CASSYGKGYEQYF. The CDR3 coding sequence is TGTGCCAGCAGTTACGGGAAGGGTTACGAGCAGTACTTC.

The chain is built from TRBV9 and TRBJ1-5; D is possibly TRBD1 (6 bases). Germline CDR1 SGDLS, CDR2 YYNGEE. With 4 bases removed from V and 6 bases from J, the gap between germline ends came to 14 bases. The CDR3 has 14 residues. CDR3 DNA sequence: TGTGCCAGCAGCCCAGGGGTCAGGGGTCAGCCCCAGCATTTT. Translation: CASSPGVRGQPQHF.

The chain is built from TRBV30 and TRBJ1-4, with D possibly matching TRBD1 (5 bases). This CDR3 contains 14 residues. The V gene lost 2 bases and the J gene lost 8 bases, with 15 bases spanning the gap. Germline CDR1 and CDR2: GTSNPN and SVGIG (reference sequence). This CDR3 reads CAWSLRGGEEKLFF. CDR3 bases: TGTGCCTGGAGTCTACGGGGAGGGGAGGAAAAACTGTTTTTT.

This clone was detected a few times. This chain connects TRBV5-4 to TRBJ2-2; 13 positions match TRBD2. With 5 bases clipped from V and 3 bases from J, the junction kept 4 bases outside the gene matches. In germline, CDR1 is SGHNT, CDR2 YYREEE (reference sequence). This CDR3 contains 16 residues. This CDR3 is CASRHGLAGDTGELFF. The CDR3 DNA is TGTGCCAGCAGACACGGACTAGCGGGAGACACCGGGGAGCTGTTTTTT.

The CDR3 bases are TGTGCCAGCAGCTTATGGGGACCGCCTATTATGAACTATGGCTACACCTTC. Protein: CASSLWGPPIMNYGYTF. The chain couples TRBV7-3 to TRBJ1-2; D possibly corresponds to TRBD1 (5 bases). CDR1 is SGHTA, CDR2 FQGTGA, per germline. The ends were cut back, 2 bases at V and 2 bases at J, with 18 bases in the middle. The CDR3 has 17 amino acids.

V is TRBV19 and J is TRBJ1-1; 8 nucleotides align to TRBD1. This CDR3 has 19 residues. The germline V gene encodes CDR1 LNHDA and CDR2 SQIVND (reference sequence). V lost 6 bases, J lost 3 bases, and 21 bases stayed unmatched. The CDR3 here is CASRKVIRDRGEADTEAFF. For the CDR3, the DNA is TGTGCCAGTAGAAAAGTCATCCGAGACAGGGGTGAGGCGGACACTGAAGCTTTCTTT.

A word on this clone: This CDR3 is also generated by other DNA sequences in the sample. V gene TRBV28 combines with J gene TRBJ1-2; possible D gene TRBD1, 6 bases. This CDR3 contains 13 residues. The V end was cut by 7 bases, the J end by 4 bases, with 13 bases between. Germline CDR1 reads MDHEN; CDR2 reads SYDVKM. Here the CDR3 reads CASNLQGTYGYTF. DNA of the CDR3: TGTGCCAGCAACCTGCAGGGGACCTATGGCTACACCTTC.

Comment on this clone: Other DNA sequences of this sample code for an identical CDR3. The chain uses TRBV6-5 and TRBJ1-1; possibly TRBD1 for D (5 bases). The CDR3 totals 14 residues. Germline CDR1 and CDR2: MNHEY and SVGAGI. V was cut by 2 bases and J by 4 bases, with 11 bases left in between. The CDR3 here is CASSYRGGGTEAFF. DNA for the CDR3: TGTGCCAGCAGTTACCGGGGGGGTGGCACTGAAGCTTTCTTT.

V is TRBV19 and J is TRBJ2-5; TRBD2 is a possible D gene (5 bases). V shed 5 bases and J shed 3 bases, with 16 bases lying between them. This CDR3 has 15 amino acids. The germline V gene has CDR1 LNHDA and CDR2 SQIVND (reference sequence). The CDR3 sequence: CASSPYLDWEETQYF. In DNA form, the CDR3 reads TGTGCCAGTAGTCCCTATCTGGACTGGGAAGAGACCCAGTACTTC.

The chain is built from TRBV15 and TRBJ1-1, with no clear D. Germline CDR1 LNHNV, CDR2 YYDKDF (reference sequence). There are 14 residues in the CDR3. V was pared by 1 base and J by 4 bases, with 10 bases between. The CDR3 reads CATSRVDGGTEAFF. CDR3 nucleotide sequence: TGTGCCACCAGCAGAGTTGACGGTGGCACTGAAGCTTTCTTT.

This clone was found once. J is TRBJ1-2 and V is TRBV9; D is perhaps TRBD1 (6 bases). This CDR3 contains 15 residues. The germline CDR1 and CDR2 sequences are SGDLS and YYNGEE. V was trimmed by 1 base and J by 8 bases, leaving 18 bases between them. For the CDR3, the DNA is TGTGCCAGCAGCGTAAGGACAGACCCTGGGAGAGGCTACACCTTC. It codes for CASSVRTDPGRGYTF.

The V and J genes are TRBV6-1 and TRBJ1-5; no clear D gene. V was shortened by 4 bases and J by 0 bases, with 10 bases between the two germline ends. CDR3 size: 15 residues. Germline V gives CDR1 MNHNS, CDR2 SASEGT. This CDR3 reads CASSGSSYSNQPQHF. For the CDR3, the DNA is TGTGCCAGCAGTGGTTCGTCCTATAGCAATCAGCCCCAGCATTTT.

About this clone: This CDR3 is also generated by other DNA sequences in the sample. The CDR3 reads CASSRDREGNQPQHF. DNA for the CDR3: TGTGCCAGTAGTAGGGACAGGGAAGGCAATCAGCCCCAGCATTTT. This rearrangement joins TRBV19 to TRBJ1-5; 9 bases align to TRBD1. The ends lost 4 bases at V and 2 bases at J; junction bases unmatched: 3. Looked up from germline, CDR1 is LNHDA and CDR2 is SQIVND (reference sequence). This CDR3 comprises 15 residues.

CDR3 in DNA: TGCGCCAGCTATGAGACCGGGACCTCACATGGCTACACCTTC. As protein: CASYETGTSHGYTF. The V call is TRBV5-1, the J call TRBJ1-2; possible D gene TRBD1, 5 bases. Per the germline V gene, CDR1 is SGHRS and CDR2 is YFSETQ. The V end lost 7 bases, the J end lost 6 bases, and 19 bases lay between the germline ends. The CDR3 is 14 residues long.

The chain links TRBV10-3 to TRBJ1-1; D remains unclear. The V end lost 4 bases, the J end lost 2 bases, and 8 bases lay between the germline ends. This CDR3 is built from 13 residues. Per the germline V gene, CDR1 is ENHRY and CDR2 is SYGVKD. CDR3 sequence (DNA): TGTGCCATCAGTGTTGGGCTAAACACTGAAGCTTTCTTT. Amino acid sequence: CAISVGLNTEAFF.

The chain joins TRBV28 to TRBJ1-5, with no clear D. CDR3 length equals 12 residues. Trimming took 3 bases from V and 11 from J, leaving 11 bases between them. Germline lookup yields CDR1 MDHEN and CDR2 SYDVKM. The chain's CDR3 is CASSLSLRAQHF. The CDR3 coding sequence is TGTGCCAGCAGTTTGTCTTTAAGGGCCCAGCATTTT.

There are a few counts of this clone. The J gene is TRBJ1-1, the V gene TRBV5-5; D is uncertain. CDR1 SGHKS and CDR2 YYEKEE come from the germline V gene (reference sequence). The CDR3 runs to 14 residues. Trimming cost V 4 bases and J 6 bases, with 16 bases left between them. Written as DNA, the CDR3 is TGTGCCAGCAGCCTGGAATCGAGCTTCCCTGAAGCTTTCTTT. This sequence encodes CASSLESSFPEAFF.